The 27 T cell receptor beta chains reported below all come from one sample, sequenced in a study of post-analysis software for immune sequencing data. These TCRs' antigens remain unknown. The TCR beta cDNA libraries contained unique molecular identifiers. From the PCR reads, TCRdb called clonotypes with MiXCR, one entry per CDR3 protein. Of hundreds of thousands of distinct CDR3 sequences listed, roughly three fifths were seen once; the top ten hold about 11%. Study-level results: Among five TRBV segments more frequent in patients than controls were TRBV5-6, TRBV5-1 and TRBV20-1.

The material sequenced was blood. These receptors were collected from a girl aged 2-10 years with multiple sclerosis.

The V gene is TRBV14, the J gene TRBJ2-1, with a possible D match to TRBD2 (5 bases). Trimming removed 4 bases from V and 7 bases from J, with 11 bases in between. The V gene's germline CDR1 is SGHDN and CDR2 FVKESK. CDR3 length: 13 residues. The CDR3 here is CASSPEAWNEQFF. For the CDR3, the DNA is TGTGCCAGCAGCCCGGAGGCTTGGAATGAGCAGTTCTTC.

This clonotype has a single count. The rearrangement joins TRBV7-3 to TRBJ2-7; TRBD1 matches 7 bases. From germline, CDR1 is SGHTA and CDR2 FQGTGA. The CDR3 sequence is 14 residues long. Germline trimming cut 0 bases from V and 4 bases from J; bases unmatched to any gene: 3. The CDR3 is CASSLTSGQYEQYF. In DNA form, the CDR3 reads TGTGCCAGCAGCTTAACGTCGGGACAGTACGAGCAGTACTTC.

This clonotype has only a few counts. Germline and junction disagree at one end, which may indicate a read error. CDR3 sequence: CASSPVNLLARNEQFF. CDR3 nucleotide sequence: TGTGCTAGCAGCCCGGTAAATTTGCTAGCACGGAATGAGCAGTTCTTC. The genes are TRBV7-7 and TRBJ2-1; D might be TRBD2 (5 bases). The CDR3 covers 16 residues. CDR1 and CDR2 (germline): SSHAT, FNYEAQ (reference sequence).

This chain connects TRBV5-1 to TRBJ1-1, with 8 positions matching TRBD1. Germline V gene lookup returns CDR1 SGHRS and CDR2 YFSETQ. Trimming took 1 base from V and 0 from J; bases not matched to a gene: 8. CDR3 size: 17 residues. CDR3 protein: CASSLTGTGLLNTEAFF. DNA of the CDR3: TGCGCCAGCAGCTTGACCGGGACAGGCCTTTTGAACACTGAAGCTTTCTTT.

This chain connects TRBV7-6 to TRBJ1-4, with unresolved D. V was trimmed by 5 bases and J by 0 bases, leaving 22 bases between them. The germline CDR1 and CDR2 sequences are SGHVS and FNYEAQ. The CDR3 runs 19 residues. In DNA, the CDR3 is TGTGCCAGCAGCCCCTCCCCCGGGGTCGGAGTTGCAACTAATGAAAAACTGTTTTTT. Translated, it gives CASSPSPGVGVATNEKLFF.

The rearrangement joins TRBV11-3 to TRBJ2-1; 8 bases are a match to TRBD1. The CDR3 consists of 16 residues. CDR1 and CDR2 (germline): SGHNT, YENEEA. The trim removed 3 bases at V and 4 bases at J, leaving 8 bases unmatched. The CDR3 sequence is CASSLDGTGLYNEQFF. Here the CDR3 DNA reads TGTGCCAGCAGCTTGGATGGGACAGGCCTTTACAATGAGCAGTTCTTC.

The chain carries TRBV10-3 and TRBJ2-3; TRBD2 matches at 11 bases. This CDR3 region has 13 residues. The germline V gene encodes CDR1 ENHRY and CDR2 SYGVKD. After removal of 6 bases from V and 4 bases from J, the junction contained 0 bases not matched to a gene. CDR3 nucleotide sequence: TGTGCCATCAGACTAGCGGGGGCAGATACGCAGTATTTT. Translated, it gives CAIRLAGADTQYF.

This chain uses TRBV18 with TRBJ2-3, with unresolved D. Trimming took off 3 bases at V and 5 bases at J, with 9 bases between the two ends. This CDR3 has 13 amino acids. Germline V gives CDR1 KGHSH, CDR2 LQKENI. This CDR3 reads CASSPGQLDTQYF. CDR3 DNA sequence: TGTGCCAGCTCACCCGGCCAGCTAGATACGCAGTATTTT.

CDR3 sequence (DNA): TGCAGCGTCGACGCCAGGGGAGGCTCCAACAAAGAGACCCAGTACTTC. Translation: CSVDARGGSNKETQYF. The V call is TRBV29-1, the J call TRBJ2-5; TRBD1 or TRBD2 may be the D gene (6 bases each). The CDR3 is made up of 16 amino acids. V lost 6 bases to trimming and J lost 3 bases, with 23 bases between them. Germline CDR1 and CDR2: SQVTM and ANQGSEA.

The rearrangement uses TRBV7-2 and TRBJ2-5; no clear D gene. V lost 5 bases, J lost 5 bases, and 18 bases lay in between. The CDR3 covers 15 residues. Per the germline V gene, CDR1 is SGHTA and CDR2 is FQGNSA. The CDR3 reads CASSKRVLSWETQYF. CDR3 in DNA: TGTGCCAGCAGCAAACGTGTATTAAGTTGGGAGACCCAGTACTTC. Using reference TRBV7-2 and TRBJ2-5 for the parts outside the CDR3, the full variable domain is GAGVSQSPSNKVTEKGKDVELRCDPISGHTALYWYRQSLGQGLEFLIYFQGNSAPDKSGLPSDRFSAERTGGSVSTLTIQRTQQEDSAVYLCASSKRVLSWETQYFGPGTRLLVL.

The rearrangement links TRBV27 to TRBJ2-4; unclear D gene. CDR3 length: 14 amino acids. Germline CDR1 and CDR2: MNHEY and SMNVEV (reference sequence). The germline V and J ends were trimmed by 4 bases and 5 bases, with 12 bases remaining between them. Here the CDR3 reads CASSSKGEENIQYF. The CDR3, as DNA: TGTGCCAGCAGTTCCAAGGGCGAGGAAAACATTCAGTACTTC.

CDR3 bases: TGTGCCAGCAGTCACACAGGCCGAATGAACACTGAAGCTTTCTTT. It codes for CASSHTGRMNTEAFF. The rearrangement links TRBV6-6 to TRBJ1-1, with a tentative D call TRBD1 (5 bases). With 5 bases removed from V and 0 bases from J, the gap between germline ends came to 13 bases. The CDR3 consists of 15 residues. From germline, CDR1 is MNHNY and CDR2 SVGAGI (reference sequence).

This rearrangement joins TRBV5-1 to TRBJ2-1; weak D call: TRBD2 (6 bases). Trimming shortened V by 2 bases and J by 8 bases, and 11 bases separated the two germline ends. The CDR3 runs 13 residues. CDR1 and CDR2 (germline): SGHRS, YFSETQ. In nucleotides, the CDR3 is TGCGCCAGCAGCTTCAGGAGGGGCGATGAGCAGTTCTTC. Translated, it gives CASSFRRGDEQFF.

CDR3 nucleotide sequence: TGTGCCAGCAGCTTAGAGCAGGGGGCCAATCAGCCCCAGCATTTT. Protein: CASSLEQGANQPQHF. The chain carries TRBV7-2 and TRBJ1-5; the match to TRBD1 covers 8 bases. The trim removed 1 base at V and 3 bases at J, leaving 2 bases unmatched. This CDR3 spans 15 amino acids. The germline CDR1 and CDR2 sequences are SGHTA and FQGNSA.

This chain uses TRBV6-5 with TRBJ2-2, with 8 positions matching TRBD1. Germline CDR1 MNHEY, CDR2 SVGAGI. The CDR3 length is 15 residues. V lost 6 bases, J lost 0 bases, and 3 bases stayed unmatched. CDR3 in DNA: TGTGCCAGCAGGAGGACAGGGTCGAACACCGGGGAGCTGTTTTTT. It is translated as CASRRTGSNTGELFF.

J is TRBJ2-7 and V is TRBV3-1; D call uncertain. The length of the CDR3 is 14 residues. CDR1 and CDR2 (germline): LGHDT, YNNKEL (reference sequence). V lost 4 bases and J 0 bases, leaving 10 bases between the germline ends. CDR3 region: CASSRDASSYEQYF. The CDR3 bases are TGTGCCAGCAGCCGAGACGCGAGCTCCTACGAGCAGTACTTC.

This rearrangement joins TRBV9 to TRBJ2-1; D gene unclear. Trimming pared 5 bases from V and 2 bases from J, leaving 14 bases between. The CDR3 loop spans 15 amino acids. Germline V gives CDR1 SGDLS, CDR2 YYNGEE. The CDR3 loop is CASSPGRLTYNEQFF. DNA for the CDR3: TGTGCCAGCAGTCCTGGACGGTTAACCTACAATGAGCAGTTCTTC.

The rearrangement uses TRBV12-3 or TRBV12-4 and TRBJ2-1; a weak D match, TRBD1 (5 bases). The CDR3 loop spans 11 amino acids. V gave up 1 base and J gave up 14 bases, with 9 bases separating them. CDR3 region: CASSLGQGKFF. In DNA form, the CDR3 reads TGTGCCAGCAGTTTAGGGCAGGGCAAGTTCTTC.

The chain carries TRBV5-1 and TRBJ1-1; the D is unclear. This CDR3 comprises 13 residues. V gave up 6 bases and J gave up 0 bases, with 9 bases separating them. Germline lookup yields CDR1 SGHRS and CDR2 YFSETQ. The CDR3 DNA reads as TGCGCCAGCAATACCGATGTGAACACTGAAGCTTTCTTT. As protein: CASNTDVNTEAFF. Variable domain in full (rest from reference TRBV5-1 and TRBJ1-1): KAGVTQTPRYLIKTRGQQVTLSCSPISGHRSVSWYQQTPGQGLQFLFEYFSETQRNKGNFPGRFSGRQFSNSRSEMNVSTLELGDSALYLCASNTDVNTEAFFGQGTRLTVV.

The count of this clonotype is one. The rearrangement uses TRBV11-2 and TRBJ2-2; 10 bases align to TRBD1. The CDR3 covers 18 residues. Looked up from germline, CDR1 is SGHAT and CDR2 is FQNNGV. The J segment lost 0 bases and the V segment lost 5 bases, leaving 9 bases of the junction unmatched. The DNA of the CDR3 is TGTGCCAGCAGCCCCGGAGACAGGGGGCAAACGAACACCGGGGAGCTGTTTTTT. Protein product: CASSPGDRGQTNTGELFF.

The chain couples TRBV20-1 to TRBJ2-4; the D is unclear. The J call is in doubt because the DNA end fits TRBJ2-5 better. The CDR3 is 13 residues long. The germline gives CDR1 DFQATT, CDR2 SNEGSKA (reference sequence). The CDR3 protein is CSARVTGQETQYF. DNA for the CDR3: TGCAGTGCTAGAGTGACGGGCCAAGAGACCCAGTACTTC.

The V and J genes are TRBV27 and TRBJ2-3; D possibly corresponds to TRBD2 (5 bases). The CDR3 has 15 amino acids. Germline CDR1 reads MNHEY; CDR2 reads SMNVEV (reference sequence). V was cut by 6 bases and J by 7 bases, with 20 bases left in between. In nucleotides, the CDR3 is TGTGCCAGCAGCCTATTGTGGGGAGAAGGGAATACGCAGTATTTT. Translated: CASSLLWGEGNTQYF.

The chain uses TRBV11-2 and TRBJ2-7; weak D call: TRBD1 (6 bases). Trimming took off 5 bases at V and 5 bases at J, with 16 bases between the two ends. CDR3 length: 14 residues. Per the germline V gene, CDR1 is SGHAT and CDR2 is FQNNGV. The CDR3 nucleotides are TGTGCCAGCAGCGAACAGGGTGTTCTCCACGAGCAGTACTTC. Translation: CASSEQGVLHEQYF.

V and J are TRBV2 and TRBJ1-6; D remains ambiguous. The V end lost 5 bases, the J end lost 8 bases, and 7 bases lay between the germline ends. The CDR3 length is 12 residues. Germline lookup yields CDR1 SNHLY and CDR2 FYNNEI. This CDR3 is CASSSEDSPLHF. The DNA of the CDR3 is TGTGCCAGCAGTAGCGAGGATTCACCCCTCCACTTT.

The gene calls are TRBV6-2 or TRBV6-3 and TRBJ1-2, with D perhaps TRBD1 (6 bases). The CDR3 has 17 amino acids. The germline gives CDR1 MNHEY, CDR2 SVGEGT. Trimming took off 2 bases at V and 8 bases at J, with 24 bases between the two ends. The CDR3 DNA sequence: TGTGCCAGCAGTTACCCTGGGACACGTATCTACGTCGGGGGCTACACCTTC. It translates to CASSYPGTRIYVGGYTF.

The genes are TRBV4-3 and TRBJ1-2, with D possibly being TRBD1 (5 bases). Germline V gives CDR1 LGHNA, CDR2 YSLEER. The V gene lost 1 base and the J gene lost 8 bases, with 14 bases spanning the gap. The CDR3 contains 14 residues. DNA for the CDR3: TGCGCCAGCAGCCAAGTCGAGGGGCTGGCGGGCTACACCTTC. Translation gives CASSQVEGLAGYTF.

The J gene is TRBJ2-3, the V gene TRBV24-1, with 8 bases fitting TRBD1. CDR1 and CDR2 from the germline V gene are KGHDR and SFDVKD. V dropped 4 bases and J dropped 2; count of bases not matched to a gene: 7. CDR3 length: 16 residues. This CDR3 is CATSDLGTGHTDTQYF. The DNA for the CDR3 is TGTGCCACCAGTGACCTTGGGACAGGCCACACAGATACGCAGTATTTT.